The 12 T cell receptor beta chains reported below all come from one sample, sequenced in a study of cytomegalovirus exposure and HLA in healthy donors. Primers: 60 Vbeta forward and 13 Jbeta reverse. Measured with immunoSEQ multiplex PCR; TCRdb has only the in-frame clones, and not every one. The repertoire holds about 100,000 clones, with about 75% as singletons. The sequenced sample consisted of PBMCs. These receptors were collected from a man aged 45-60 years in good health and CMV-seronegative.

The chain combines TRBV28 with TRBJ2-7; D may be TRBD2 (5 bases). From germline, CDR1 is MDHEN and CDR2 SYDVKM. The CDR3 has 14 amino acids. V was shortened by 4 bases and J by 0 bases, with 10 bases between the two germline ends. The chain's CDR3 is CASSSVRGSYEQYF. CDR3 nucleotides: TGTGCCAGCAGTTCCGTTCGGGGCTCCTACGAGCAGTACTTC.

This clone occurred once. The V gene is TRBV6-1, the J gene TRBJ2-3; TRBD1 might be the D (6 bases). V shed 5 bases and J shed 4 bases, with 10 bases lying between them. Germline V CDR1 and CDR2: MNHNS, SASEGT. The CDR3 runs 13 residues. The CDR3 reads CASSINRADTQYF. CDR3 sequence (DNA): TGTGCCAGCAGTATCAACAGGGCAGATACGCAGTATTTT.

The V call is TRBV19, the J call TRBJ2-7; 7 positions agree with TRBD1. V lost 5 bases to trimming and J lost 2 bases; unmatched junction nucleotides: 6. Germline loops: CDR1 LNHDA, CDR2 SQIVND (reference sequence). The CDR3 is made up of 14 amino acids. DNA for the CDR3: TGTGCCAGTAGTTTCGACAGGGCCCCCTACGAGCAGTACTTC. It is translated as CASSFDRAPYEQYF.

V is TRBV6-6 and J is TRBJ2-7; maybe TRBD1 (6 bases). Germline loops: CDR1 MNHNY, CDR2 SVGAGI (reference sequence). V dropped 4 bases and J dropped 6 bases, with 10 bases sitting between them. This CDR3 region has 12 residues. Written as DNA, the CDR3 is TGTGCCAGCAGTTTGGACAGAGGCGAGCAGTACTTC. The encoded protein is CASSLDRGEQYF.

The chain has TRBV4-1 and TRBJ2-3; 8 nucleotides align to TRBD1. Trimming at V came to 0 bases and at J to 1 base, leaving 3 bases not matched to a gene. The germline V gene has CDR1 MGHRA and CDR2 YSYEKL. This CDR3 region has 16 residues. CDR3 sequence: CASSQDQGAGTDTQYF. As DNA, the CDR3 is TGCGCCAGCAGCCAAGATCAGGGGGCCGGCACAGATACGCAGTATTTT.

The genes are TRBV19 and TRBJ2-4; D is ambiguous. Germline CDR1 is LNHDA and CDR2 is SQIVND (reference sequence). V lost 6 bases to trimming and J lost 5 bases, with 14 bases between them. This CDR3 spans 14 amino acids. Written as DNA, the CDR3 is TGTGCCAGTAGACACTACGGTGGAGAAAACATTCAGTACTTC. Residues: CASRHYGGENIQYF.

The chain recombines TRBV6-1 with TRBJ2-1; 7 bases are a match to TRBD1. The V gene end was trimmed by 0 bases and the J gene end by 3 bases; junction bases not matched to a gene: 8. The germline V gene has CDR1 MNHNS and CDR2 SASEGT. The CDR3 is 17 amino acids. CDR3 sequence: CASSEATRGLVYNEQFF. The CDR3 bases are TGTGCCAGCAGTGAAGCAACGAGGGGGCTTGTCTACAATGAGCAGTTCTTC.

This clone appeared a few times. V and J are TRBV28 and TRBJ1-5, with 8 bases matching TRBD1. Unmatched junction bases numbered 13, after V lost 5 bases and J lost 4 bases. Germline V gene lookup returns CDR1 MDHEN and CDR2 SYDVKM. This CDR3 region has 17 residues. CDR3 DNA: TGTGCCAGCAGTACTCACCGACAGGGGTCTCCGAATCAGCCCCAGCATTTT. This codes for CASSTHRQGSPNQPQHF.

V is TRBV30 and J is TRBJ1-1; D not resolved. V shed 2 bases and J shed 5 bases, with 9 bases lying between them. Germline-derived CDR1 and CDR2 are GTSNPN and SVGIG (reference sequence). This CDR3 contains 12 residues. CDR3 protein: CAWSSSYTEAFF. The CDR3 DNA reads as TGTGCCTGGAGTTCGTCGTATACTGAAGCTTTCTTT.

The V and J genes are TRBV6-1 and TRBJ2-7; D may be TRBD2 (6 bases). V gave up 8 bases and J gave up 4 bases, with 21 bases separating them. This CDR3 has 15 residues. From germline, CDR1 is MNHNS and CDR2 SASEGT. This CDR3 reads CASWFPGGDSYEQYF. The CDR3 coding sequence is TGTGCCAGCTGGTTCCCTGGAGGGGATTCGTACGAGCAGTACTTC.

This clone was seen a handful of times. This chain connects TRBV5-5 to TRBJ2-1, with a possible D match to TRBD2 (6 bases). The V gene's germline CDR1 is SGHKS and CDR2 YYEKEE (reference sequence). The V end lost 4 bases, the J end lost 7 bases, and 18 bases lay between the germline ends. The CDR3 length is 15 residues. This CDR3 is CASSPGTSRTNEQFF. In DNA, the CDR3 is TGTGCCAGCAGCCCGGGGACTTCCCGGACGAATGAGCAGTTCTTC.

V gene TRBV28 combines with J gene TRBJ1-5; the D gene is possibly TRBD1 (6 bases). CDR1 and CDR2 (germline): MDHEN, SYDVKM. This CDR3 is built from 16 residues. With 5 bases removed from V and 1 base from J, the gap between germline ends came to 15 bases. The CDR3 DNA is TGTGCCAGCAGTAAACCGTCACAGGGAAGCAATCAGCCCCAGCATTTT. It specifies CASSKPSQGSNQPQHF.